These T cell receptor beta chains were read from a single sample in a study of cytomegalovirus exposure and HLA in healthy donors. Assay used: immunoSEQ multiplex PCR; TCRdb lists only in-frame clones, some missing. The repertoire consists of 80,000 or so clones, with 67% occurring once and the leading ten covering around 6.9%. Sequencing was carried out using PBMCs. All receptors derive from a woman aged 45-60 years in good health and CMV-seropositive. The CDR3 runs from the conserved cysteine through the conserved F or W. A D gene is named only where the DNA matches it firmly.

TRBD1,TRBV7-6,TRBJ2-1,CASSSRDSPYNEQFF
-,TRBV9,TRBJ2-3,CASESGVSPSTDTQYF
TRBD1,TRBV5-1,TRBJ2-7,CASSSGQGPYEQYF
-,TRBV5-1,TRBJ1-6,CASSLAGILIRYNSPLHF
-,TRBV11-2,TRBJ2-7,CASSPINRVRGQGKYEQYF
-,TRBV7-2,TRBJ2-1,CASSLNARTVYNEQFF
TRBD2,TRBV5-4,TRBJ2-6,CASSLGGGGGANVLTF
TRBD1,TRBV6-1,TRBJ1-2,CASKGQGARGYTF
-,TRBV5-4,TRBJ2-3,CASSIVTGTDTQYF
-,TRBV9,TRBJ1-2,CASSLTDTNYGYTF
-,TRBV7-6,TRBJ1-5,CASSSSAGQHNQPQHF
-,TRBV4-2,TRBJ1-2,CASSQDRSRGTYGYTF
-,TRBV29-1,TRBJ2-1,CSVVRPSSYNEQFF
-,TRBV15,TRBJ2-3,CATSSGGVTDTQYF
-,TRBV18,TRBJ2-7,CASSPPNRDNYEQYF
-,TRBV5-1,TRBJ1-1,CASSLQGTTEAFF
TRBD2,TRBV4-1,TRBJ2-3,CASSQDERGDGRSDTQYF
-,TRBV4-1,TRBJ1-4,CASSQDLGAGDEKLFF
-,TRBV2,TRBJ1-3,CASSEAHLGFSGNTIYF
-,TRBV5-1,TRBJ1-4,CASSGTGQTNEKLFF
TRBD2,TRBV5-1,TRBJ2-1,CASSSTSLAGGYNEQFF
-,TRBV28,TRBJ1-3,CASRGFYGNTIYF
-,TRBV5-1,TRBJ1-1,CASSLGLNTEAFF
-,TRBV7-8,TRBJ1-1,CASSFWAGDPEAFF
-,TRBV13,TRBJ2-3,CASSLQSTDTQYF
-,TRBV4-2,TRBJ1-2,CASSQTSTGTSYGYTF
TRBD2,TRBV30,TRBJ2-1,CAWGGLKGGNEQFF
-,TRBV14,TRBJ2-3,CASSQVRHTDTQYF
-,TRBV6-1,TRBJ2-5,CASSEQGGGETQYF
TRBD1,TRBV18,TRBJ1-5,CASSGMTGSNQPQHF
-,TRBV23-1,TRBJ1-4,CASSRVISWANEKLFF
-,TRBV5-6,TRBJ2-5,CASSLRTAVSGQYF
TRBD1,TRBV19,TRBJ1-1,CASKGQGRWAFF
-,TRBV6-1,TRBJ1-2,CASSTRTDTYGYTF
-,TRBV9,TRBJ1-1,CASSVELNTEAFF
-,TRBV6-5,TRBJ2-1,CASSSIQGNEQFF
TRBD2,TRBV19,TRBJ2-3,CASSIESSGGSDTQYF
TRBD1,TRBV2,TRBJ1-1,CASSRDSIYTEAFF
TRBD2,TRBV6-5,TRBJ2-2,CASSATSGGTGELFF
-,TRBV6-1,TRBJ2-7,CASRNSEQYF